This is a list of T cell receptor beta chains from one sample in a study of blood T cell repertoires in COVID-19. The assay was immunoSEQ multiplex PCR, and TCRdb's table has in-frame clones only and misses some. The table includes over 250,000 clones, 70% to 90% detected once. The sequenced sample was peripheral blood. The receptors come from a woman in her 70s with acute or convalescent COVID-19. Both conserved end residues are part of each CDR3. The order of the fields is V gene, D gene, clone size, J gene, CDR3 DNA, CDR3 protein. A D gene is named only where the DNA matches it firmly. The listing skips clone size in some rows; elsewhere it reads once, few, many or a size class.

v_call: TRBV11-2
d_call: -
clone_size: few
j_call: TRBJ2-7
cdr3_nt: TGTGCCAGCAGCGATTCAGGGTACGAGCAGTACTTC
cdr3_aa: CASSDSGYEQYF

v_call: TRBV7-8
d_call: TRBD1
clone_size: -
j_call: TRBJ1-5
cdr3_nt: TGTGCCAGCAGCGAGACAGGGGCCGGCAATCAGCCCCAGCATTTT
cdr3_aa: CASSETGAGNQPQHF

v_call: TRBV7-8
d_call: -
clone_size: few
j_call: TRBJ2-6
cdr3_nt: TGTGCCAGCAGCTTAGCTAGTGCGGCGATTGGGGCCAACGTCCTGACTTTC
cdr3_aa: CASSLASAAIGANVLTF

v_call: TRBV2
d_call: TRBD1
clone_size: -
j_call: TRBJ2-6
cdr3_nt: TGTGCCAGCAGTCCGGACAGGGGCCGGATCAGTGCCAACGTCCTGACTTTC
cdr3_aa: CASSPDRGRISANVLTF

v_call: TRBV9
d_call: -
clone_size: -
j_call: TRBJ1-4
cdr3_nt: TGTGCCAGCAGCGTAGGGCGGACAAGAAATGAAAAACTGTTTTTT
cdr3_aa: CASSVGRTRNEKLFF

v_call: TRBV10-3
d_call: TRBD1
clone_size: -
j_call: TRBJ2-1
cdr3_nt: TGTGCCATCAAGATAGGGACAGGAGCGGAGGAGCAGTTCTTC
cdr3_aa: CAIKIGTGAEEQFF

v_call: TRBV5-1
d_call: TRBD1
clone_size: -
j_call: TRBJ1-1
cdr3_nt: TGCGCCAGCTCACCCACGCCGGGACAGGACACTGAAGCTTTCTTT
cdr3_aa: CASSPTPGQDTEAFF

v_call: TRBV7-2
d_call: -
clone_size: -
j_call: TRBJ1-2
cdr3_nt: TGTGCCAGCAGCTTAGCCCCGGCGGTAGGCCATGGCTACACCTTC
cdr3_aa: CASSLAPAVGHGYTF

v_call: TRBV6-5
d_call: -
clone_size: -
j_call: TRBJ2-2
cdr3_nt: TGTGCCAGCAGCCCCCGCGGGGAGGCCGGGGAGCTGTTTTTT
cdr3_aa: CASSPRGEAGELFF

v_call: TRBV19
d_call: -
clone_size: -
j_call: TRBJ2-1
cdr3_nt: TGTGCCAGTAATAATCCCGGGGGCTACAATGAGCAGTTCTTC
cdr3_aa: CASNNPGGYNEQFF

v_call: TRBV20-1
d_call: -
clone_size: -
j_call: TRBJ1-1
cdr3_nt: TGCAGTGCTAGTTGGAGCAGCACTGAAGCTTTCTTT
cdr3_aa: CSASWSSTEAFF

v_call: TRBV9
d_call: -
clone_size: -
j_call: TRBJ1-2
cdr3_nt: TGTGCCAGCAGCGTATATCCCTATGGCTACACCTTC
cdr3_aa: CASSVYPYGYTF

v_call: TRBV4-1
d_call: -
clone_size: -
j_call: TRBJ2-3
cdr3_nt: TGCGCCAGCAGTTCTTCAGGCTTTCAGAGCACAGATACGCAGTATTTT
cdr3_aa: CASSSSGFQSTDTQYF

v_call: TRBV7-8
d_call: TRBD1
clone_size: -
j_call: TRBJ2-1
cdr3_nt: TGTGCCAGCAGCTTAGGACAGGGTAGTCATGAGCAGTTCTTC
cdr3_aa: CASSLGQGSHEQFF

v_call: TRBV6-6
d_call: TRBD1
clone_size: -
j_call: TRBJ1-2
cdr3_nt: TGTGCCAGCAGGCCGTCCCAGGGGGCGGCTGGCTACACCTTC
cdr3_aa: CASRPSQGAAGYTF

v_call: TRBV5-1
d_call: -
clone_size: -
j_call: TRBJ2-1
cdr3_nt: TGCGCCAGCAGCTACAGGGAGAGCTCCTACAATGAGCAGTTCTTC
cdr3_aa: CASSYRESSYNEQFF

v_call: TRBV15
d_call: -
clone_size: -
j_call: TRBJ2-4
cdr3_nt: TGTGCCACCAGCGCGGCGGGGTCCAAAAACATTCAGTACTTC
cdr3_aa: CATSAAGSKNIQYF

v_call: TRBV9
d_call: TRBD1
clone_size: -
j_call: TRBJ2-3
cdr3_nt: TGTGCCAGCAGCCCAGGGGGCCTTACAGATACGCAGTATTTT
cdr3_aa: CASSPGGLTDTQYF

v_call: TRBV6-5
d_call: -
clone_size: -
j_call: TRBJ2-3
cdr3_nt: TGTGCCAGCAGAGGGACAACAGATACGCAGTATTTT
cdr3_aa: CASRGTTDTQYF

v_call: TRBV11-2
d_call: TRBD1
clone_size: few
j_call: TRBJ1-6
cdr3_nt: TGTGCCAGCTCCTTACCGGACAGGAGTAATTCACCCCTCCACTTT
cdr3_aa: CASSLPDRSNSPLHF

v_call: TRBV7-9
d_call: -
clone_size: -
j_call: TRBJ1-2
cdr3_nt: TGTGCCAGCAGCTTAGACGGGGTGGGCTATGGCTACACCTTC
cdr3_aa: CASSLDGVGYGYTF

v_call: TRBV4-1
d_call: TRBD2
clone_size: -
j_call: TRBJ2-3
cdr3_nt: TGCGCCAGCAGCCAACACCTCACTTCGGAAGCGGGGGCAGATACGCAGTATTTT
cdr3_aa: CASSQHLTSEAGADTQYF

v_call: TRBV6-5
d_call: -
clone_size: -
j_call: TRBJ1-4
cdr3_nt: TGTGCCAGCAGTTGGCAGGGAGGGCCTAATGAAAAACTGTTTTTT
cdr3_aa: CASSWQGGPNEKLFF

v_call: TRBV7-9
d_call: TRBD1
clone_size: -
j_call: TRBJ2-1
cdr3_nt: TGTGCCAGCAGCGCGGACAGGGGATCCTACAATGAGCAGTTCTTC
cdr3_aa: CASSADRGSYNEQFF

v_call: TRBV6-1
d_call: -
clone_size: -
j_call: TRBJ1-1
cdr3_nt: TGTGCCAGCAGTGAGTTAGTAGGAGACGAAGCTTTCTTT
cdr3_aa: CASSELVGDEAFF

v_call: TRBV3-1/TRBV3-2
d_call: -
clone_size: once
j_call: TRBJ2-6
cdr3_nt: TGTGCCAGCAGCAAGGGGTGGTCTGGGGCCAACGTCCTGACTTTC
cdr3_aa: CASSKGWSGANVLTF

v_call: TRBV5-1
d_call: -
clone_size: -
j_call: TRBJ2-3
cdr3_nt: TGCGCCAGCAGCTCGACTACCCCTAGCACAGATACGCAGTATTTT
cdr3_aa: CASSSTTPSTDTQYF

v_call: TRBV6-6
d_call: -
clone_size: -
j_call: TRBJ1-1
cdr3_nt: TGTGCCAGCAGTTGGGCAAAGACAGGTCAAGTGGCTTTCTTT
cdr3_aa: CASSWAKTGQVAFF

v_call: TRBV15
d_call: TRBD1
clone_size: -
j_call: TRBJ1-4
cdr3_nt: TGTGCCACCAGCAGAGTATGGGCCAGGGGGGATGAAAAACTGTTTTTT
cdr3_aa: CATSRVWARGDEKLFF

v_call: TRBV5-6
d_call: TRBD1
clone_size: once
j_call: TRBJ1-1
cdr3_nt: TGTGCCAGCAGCTCCACAGGGGGCTGGGGCACTGAAGCTTTCTTT
cdr3_aa: CASSSTGGWGTEAFF

v_call: TRBV5-1
d_call: -
clone_size: -
j_call: TRBJ1-1
cdr3_nt: TGCGCCAGCAGCTCTCGGGGTCTGAACACTGAAGCTTTCTTT
cdr3_aa: CASSSRGLNTEAFF

v_call: TRBV15
d_call: -
clone_size: -
j_call: TRBJ2-3
cdr3_nt: TGTGCCACCAGCAGAGATCCTAGATGGTCAGATACGCAGTATTTT
cdr3_aa: CATSRDPRWSDTQYF

v_call: TRBV5-8
d_call: -
clone_size: -
j_call: TRBJ1-3
cdr3_nt: TGTGCCAGCAGCCCTGGGCCGCGGGGCCGAAACACCATATATTTT
cdr3_aa: CASSPGPRGRNTIYF

v_call: TRBV3-1/TRBV3-2
d_call: -
clone_size: -
j_call: TRBJ1-3
cdr3_nt: TGTGCCAGCAGCCAAGGGCTCTCTGGAAACACCATATATTTT
cdr3_aa: CASSQGLSGNTIYF

v_call: TRBV5-1
d_call: -
clone_size: -
j_call: TRBJ1-1
cdr3_nt: TGCGCCAGCAGCTTAAAGGGGCGCACTGAAGCTTTCTTT
cdr3_aa: CASSLKGRTEAFF

v_call: TRBV3-1/TRBV3-2
d_call: -
clone_size: -
j_call: TRBJ1-6
cdr3_nt: TGTGCCAGCAGCCAAGTGGGGAGCGTAGGTCGGGATTCACCCCTCCACTTT
cdr3_aa: CASSQVGSVGRDSPLHF